The T cell receptor beta chain under discussion was sequenced for a study of blood T cell repertoires in COVID-19. Study information: The United States, Italy and Spain provided the acute and convalescent COVID-19 samples. T cells, B-cell-depleted T cells, or PBMCs supplied cDNA or gDNA.

This clone was picked up a small number of times. V lost 5 bases and J lost 0, with 9 bases in between. The CDR3 runs 14 residues. From germline, CDR1 is LNHDA and CDR2 SQIVND (reference sequence). Authors' data handling: Amplification of reference gene primers was used by the study to estimate nucleated cell counts. Clones were read by immunoSEQ multiplex PCR, and TCRdb kept only the in-frame ones, dropping some. V and J calls plus clone size are reproduced from that table; the DNA served to infer D and trimming. The sample records about 190,000 clones, more than 60% being singletons. The genes are TRBV19 and TRBJ2-3, with D possibly being TRBD2 (6 bases). The receptor was derived from a woman between 50 and 59 years old with acute or convalescent COVID-19. Sequenced sample: peripheral blood. CDR3 nucleotides: TGTGCCAGTAGTCGCGGGATAAGCACAGATACGCAGTATTTT. This sequence encodes CASSRGISTDTQYF.